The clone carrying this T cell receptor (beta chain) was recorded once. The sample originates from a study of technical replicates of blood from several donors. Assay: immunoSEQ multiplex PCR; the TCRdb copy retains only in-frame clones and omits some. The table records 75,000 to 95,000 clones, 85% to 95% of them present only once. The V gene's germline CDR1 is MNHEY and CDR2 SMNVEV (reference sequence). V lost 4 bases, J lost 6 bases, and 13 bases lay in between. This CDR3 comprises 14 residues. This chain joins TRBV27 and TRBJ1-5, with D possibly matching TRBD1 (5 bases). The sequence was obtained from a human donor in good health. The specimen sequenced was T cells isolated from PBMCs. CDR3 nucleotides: TGTGCCAGCAGTTCCAGGGATTTGGGTCAGCCCCAGCATTTT. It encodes CASSSRDLGQPQHF.